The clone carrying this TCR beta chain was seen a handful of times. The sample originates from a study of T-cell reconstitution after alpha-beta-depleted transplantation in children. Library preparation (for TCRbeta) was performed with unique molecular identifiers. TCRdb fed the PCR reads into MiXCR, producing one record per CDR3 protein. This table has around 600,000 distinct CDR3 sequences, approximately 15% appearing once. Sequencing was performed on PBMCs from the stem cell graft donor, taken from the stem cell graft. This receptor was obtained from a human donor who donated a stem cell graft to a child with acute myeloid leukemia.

The CDR3 sequence is CATSLLRGGQGDDGYTF. DNA for the CDR3: TGTGCCACCAGCCTCTTGAGGGGGGGACAGGGGGACGATGGCTACACCTTC. The chain is built from TRBV15 and TRBJ1-2, with 11 bases matching TRBD1. V lost 5 bases to trimming and J lost 6 bases; unmatched junction nucleotides: 14. The CDR3 totals 17 residues. CDR1 and CDR2 from the germline V gene are LNHNV and YYDKDF (reference sequence).